The rows below give T cell receptor beta chains drawn from one sample of a study of a mutant IDH1 vaccine in newly diagnosed glioma. Clones were sequenced by immunoSEQ multiplex PCR, and TCRdb holds only the in-frame ones, with some missing. The sample yields 99,000 or so clones, about 87% seen once. Material: PBMCs, obtained from a glioma patient treated with radiotherapy, temozolomide or both. These receptors all stem from a woman between 50 and 59 years old with glioma. The conserved cysteine and the conserved F or W are not part of the CDR3 here. Fields, in order: V gene, D gene, CDR3 length, CDR3 protein. D genes are given only for firm matches.

TRBV9,NA,13,ASSRIGGLQETQY
TRBV5-1,TRBD1,13,ASSLASGTVYEQY
TRBV15,TRBD1,14,ATSSRQGIGKETQY
TRBV6-5,NA,13,ASRPYYNSGNEQF
TRBV27,NA,13,ASSFGPEGYYEQY
TRBV19,NA,9,ASRRDYGYT
TRBV27,NA,10,ASSFLGQDQI
TRBV7-9,TRBD2,11,ASLLADYNEQF
TRBV2,TRBD1,12,ASSRGSRDRDKF
TRBV13,TRBD2,14,ASSLNSQRGTYEQY
TRBV6-5,TRBD2,13,ASSWREGLYNEQF
TRBV5-1,TRBD2,13,ASSLGTSRTDTQY
TRBV5-1,NA,12,ASSLGELTGELF
TRBV6-6,NA,13,ASSYSSMVTGELF
TRBV27,NA,10,ASSSGGDEQY
TRBV5-1,TRBD2,12,ASSTGLAASEQY
TRBV6-4,TRBD2,16,ASSVGLAGGPVGDTQY
TRBV10-3,TRBD2,13,AISRSGLADNEQF
TRBV2,NA,15,ASSLSGQPDQGYGYT
TRBV7-9,NA,13,ASSLQGIENTEAF